These T cell receptor beta chains were read from a single sample in a study of beta chain features in type 1 diabetes. Clones were sequenced by immunoSEQ multiplex PCR, and TCRdb holds only the in-frame ones, with some missing. The data contain about 930,000 clones, roughly 15% of them singletons. What was sequenced was naive CD4+ T cells from blood. These receptors were collected from a woman aged 18 to 35 in good health. The CDR3 runs from the conserved cysteine through the conserved F or W. A D gene is named only where the DNA matches it firmly. Rows may omit the clone size; those that give it use once, few, many or a size class.

CDR3 DNA | CDR3 protein | clone size | J gene | V gene | D gene
TGTGCCAGCAGCGAACACAGGGGCGGGGAGCAGTACTTC | CASSEHRGGEQYF | few | TRBJ2-7 | TRBV7-6 | TRBD1
TGTGCCAGCAGCTCCCGACTTGAGGGGGAGCTGTTTTTT | CASSSRLEGELFF | few | TRBJ2-2 | TRBV7-3 | -
TGTGCCAGCGGTAGCTGGACCCAGTACTTC | CASGSWTQYF | - | TRBJ2-5 | TRBV28 | -
TGTGCCAGCAGCCAAGACGTAAGGCGGGGGCGATCCTACGAGCAGTACTTC | CASSQDVRRGRSYEQYF | few | TRBJ2-7 | TRBV4-2 | -
TGTGCCAGCAGCTCTTTTCACTACGAGCAGTACTTC | CASSSFHYEQYF | once | TRBJ2-7 | TRBV5-8 | -
TGCGCCAGCAGCTTGGGACTTTACACAGATACGCAGTATTTT | CASSLGLYTDTQYF | - | TRBJ2-3 | TRBV5-1 | -
TGTGCCAGCTCACGCAGGGATTCTGGGGCCAACGTCCTGACTTTC | CASSRRDSGANVLTF | few | TRBJ2-6 | TRBV18 | -
TGTGCCAGTAGTACCGGGCCGGCTCAAGAGACCCAGTACTTC | CASSTGPAQETQYF | - | TRBJ2-5 | TRBV19 | -
TGTGCCAGCAGCTTAGCACGAATAGCTGGGGACATTCAGTACTTC | CASSLARIAGDIQYF | - | TRBJ2-4 | TRBV7-2 | -
TGTGCCAGCAGCCCTCGGGGAGGCGGGGAGCTGTTTTTT | CASSPRGGGELFF | few | TRBJ2-2 | TRBV2 | -
TGTGCCAGTAGGGGGCCTGGGGCCAACGTCCTGACTTTC | CASRGPGANVLTF | - | TRBJ2-6 | TRBV28 | TRBD1
TGTGCCAGCAGGAAAACTAGCGGGAAGGATGATGAGCAGTTCTTC | CASRKTSGKDDEQFF | - | TRBJ2-1 | TRBV5-4 | TRBD2
TGTGCCAGCAGGACTCAGGGAGAGGACACTGAAGCTTTCTTT | CASRTQGEDTEAFF | - | TRBJ1-1 | TRBV5-4 | -
TGTGCCAGTAGCCCACCCAACACCTCTGGGGCCAACGTCCTGACTTTC | CASSPPNTSGANVLTF | - | TRBJ2-6 | TRBV19 | -
TGTGCCAGCAGCCCGGGACTGGAGAACACTGAAGCTTTCTTT | CASSPGLENTEAFF | few | TRBJ1-1 | TRBV5-6 | -
TGCGCCAGCAGCCTGGGGGGGACTAGCGGGATAGGTGAGCAGTTCTTC | CASSLGGTSGIGEQFF | - | TRBJ2-1 | TRBV5-1 | TRBD2
TGTGCCAGCAGCTTGGCCCCTAGCGGAACCTCTAACGAGCAGTACTTC | CASSLAPSGTSNEQYF | few | TRBJ2-7 | TRBV5-4 | TRBD2
TGTGCCAGCAGTTTACGGGAGGGCTCAGGGGTGATTCAGTTCTTC | CASSLREGSGVIQFF | few | TRBJ2-1 | TRBV28 | TRBD2
TGTGCCAGCAGCTGGGCCCTAGCTTCCACAGATACGCAGTATTTT | CASSWALASTDTQYF | - | TRBJ2-3 | TRBV7-2 | -
TGTGCCAGCAGTGATTCGGGCAATTCCCAAGAGACCCAGTACTTC | CASSDSGNSQETQYF | few | TRBJ2-5 | TRBV2 | -
TGTGCCAGCAGCTTCTCTATGCTGACTGGGGAGCTGTTTTTT | CASSFSMLTGELFF | - | TRBJ2-2 | TRBV7-2 | -
TGCAGTGGGGCGGGAGTCTACGAGCAGTACTTC | CSGAGVYEQYF | - | TRBJ2-7 | TRBV20-1 | TRBD2
TGTGCCAGCAGCTCGTACAGGGGGATGAACACTGAAGCTTTCTTT | CASSSYRGMNTEAFF | - | TRBJ1-1 | TRBV28 | TRBD1
TGTGCCAGCACTACATACTCTTATTCCTACGAGCAGTACTTC | CASTTYSYSYEQYF | - | TRBJ2-7 | TRBV2 | -
TGCGCCAGCAGCCAAGATCGGGCTAGCGGGAGCTACAATGAGCAGTTCTTC | CASSQDRASGSYNEQFF | few | TRBJ2-1 | TRBV4-3 | TRBD2
TGTGCCAGCAGCTTAACTAGCGGGAGGGCCAAAGGGGAGCTGTTTTTT | CASSLTSGRAKGELFF | few | TRBJ2-2 | TRBV11-3 | TRBD2
TGTGCCAGCAGTTTGCCCATCCCGCCGCAGTACTTC | CASSLPIPPQYF | - | TRBJ2-7 | TRBV28 | -
TGTGCCAGCAGCTTAGTATGGACTAGCAATGAGCAGTTCTTC | CASSLVWTSNEQFF | few | TRBJ2-1 | TRBV7-2 | TRBD2
TGCGCCAGCAGCCAAGCGAGGGGGTTTGACACCGGGGAGCTGTTTTTT | CASSQARGFDTGELFF | - | TRBJ2-2 | TRBV4-1 | -
TGTGCCAGCAACCCCGGGACAGGGTCAGGAAGACCGGCTAGCGAGCAGTACTTC | CASNPGTGSGRPASEQYF | - | TRBJ2-7 | TRBV5-4 | TRBD1
TGTGCCACGCGAAAGGACAGGACGATAGGGGATGAGCAGTTCTTC | CATRKDRTIGDEQFF | few | TRBJ2-1 | TRBV15 | TRBD1
TGTGCCATCAGTGAACAACCCGGCACAGATACGCAGTATTTT | CAISEQPGTDTQYF | few | TRBJ2-3 | TRBV10-3 | -
TGTGCCAGCTCACCAACTTTCTATGAGCAGTTCTTC | CASSPTFYEQFF | - | TRBJ2-1 | TRBV18 | -
TGTGCCAGCAGCTTACCCTCCCAGGGAAACACTGAAGCTTTCTTT | CASSLPSQGNTEAFF | few | TRBJ1-1 | TRBV7-2 | -
TGTGCCAGCAGCCTCGGACTAGCGGGGAGCCCTAGCACAGATACACAGTATTTT | CASSLGLAGSPSTDTQYF | - | TRBJ2-3 | TRBV11-3 | TRBD2
TGTGCCAGCAGCTTACCCCAGGGGGCGGGCGAGCAGTACTTC | CASSLPQGAGEQYF | few | TRBJ2-7 | TRBV7-2 | TRBD1
TGTGCCAGCAGCCTCCCCTTGGGACACGAGCAGTACTTC | CASSLPLGHEQYF | few | TRBJ2-7 | TRBV7-9 | -
TGTGCCAGCAGGGGACAGGCGGGCACTGAAGCTTTCTTT | CASRGQAGTEAFF | - | TRBJ1-1 | TRBV25-1 | TRBD1
TGTGCCAGCAGTTATCGGGGATCGGGCACTAATGAAAAACTGTTTTTT | CASSYRGSGTNEKLFF | few | TRBJ1-4 | TRBV6-5 | -
TGTGCCAGCAGCTTAGTGCCGCAGGGGGCTATACCGAGGCAGTTCTTC | CASSLVPQGAIPRQFF | - | TRBJ2-1 | TRBV7-8 | TRBD1
TGTGCCAGCTCGGCGATGGGCGCCGACTACGAGCAGTACTTC | CASSAMGADYEQYF | few | TRBJ2-7 | TRBV18 | -
TGTGCCAGTAGTATAGCCGGGACTAGAGCGGGAAGTGTGTACTTC | CASSIAGTRAGSVYF | few | TRBJ2-7 | TRBV19 | TRBD2
TGTGCCAGCAGTTACCAGCGTACTAGCACAGATACGCAGTATTTT | CASSYQRTSTDTQYF | - | TRBJ2-3 | TRBV7-2 | -
TGTGCCAGCAGCTCGGACAGGGAATACTTGGAGACCCAGTACTTC | CASSSDREYLETQYF | - | TRBJ2-5 | TRBV28 | TRBD1
TGTGCCAGTAGTTCTCTGGACATCCCCTACGAGCAGTACTTC | CASSSLDIPYEQYF | - | TRBJ2-7 | TRBV19 | -
TGTGCCAGCAGTAAACAGGGCCGGGGGCAAGAGACCCAGTACTTC | CASSKQGRGQETQYF | - | TRBJ2-5 | TRBV2 | -
TGCAGCATTGCGAAGCGGGACCTCTACGAGCAGTACTTC | CSIAKRDLYEQYF | few | TRBJ2-7 | TRBV29-1 | TRBD2
TGTGCCAGCAGCCAAGAGACAGGGCCAAACATTCAGTACTTC | CASSQETGPNIQYF | few | TRBJ2-4 | TRBV14 | TRBD1